These 29 T cell receptor beta chains were all obtained from the same sample, sequenced in a study of shared clonotypes between healthy human individuals. Using immunoSEQ multiplex PCR, the repertoire was profiled, and TCRdb retains in-frame clones only, with some absent. The table includes around 450,000 clones, around 75% detected once. Sequencing was done on a sample of PBMCs. These receptors originate from a woman aged 40 to 49 in good health. Some clones in this sample may be carry-over from other donors' samples.

The V gene is TRBV5-4, the J gene TRBJ1-3; D is possibly TRBD1 (6 bases). V was trimmed by 0 bases and J by 1 base, leaving 8 bases between them. The CDR3 covers 15 residues. Germline V CDR1 and CDR2: SGHNT, YYREEE (reference sequence). The CDR3 sequence: CASSLDQGSGNTIYF. The CDR3 nucleotides are TGTGCCAGCAGCTTGGATCAGGGGTCTGGAAACACCATATATTTT. Looking up the rest from reference TRBV5-4 and TRBJ1-3 gives the full variable domain: ETGVTQSPTHLIKTRGQQVTLRCSSQSGHNTVSWYQQALGQGPQFIFQYYREEENGRGNFPPRFSGLQFPNYSSELNVNALELDDSALYLCASSLDQGSGNTIYFGEGSWLTVV.

The chain links TRBV27 to TRBJ2-7; D may be TRBD1 or TRBD2 (6 bases each). Trimming stripped 6 bases from V and 4 bases from J, with 19 bases between. CDR1 and CDR2 (germline): MNHEY, SMNVEV (reference sequence). The CDR3 extends over 15 amino acids. CDR3 in DNA: TGTGCCAGCAGGCGGCTTGGGGGCGGGGAGTACGAGCAGTACTTC. Protein product: CASRRLGGGEYEQYF.

This clone was observed a single time. The rearrangement links TRBV5-6 to TRBJ1-3; D is perhaps TRBD1 (5 bases). Germline V lookup: CDR1 SGHDT, CDR2 YYEEEE. Trimming pared 10 bases from V and 4 bases from J, leaving 15 bases between. The CDR3 sequence is 13 residues long. The CDR3 DNA reads as TGTGCCCCAGAATCAGGGACCGGAAACACCATATATTTT. Translating gives CAPESGTGNTIYF. Looking up the rest from reference TRBV5-6 and TRBJ1-3 gives the full variable domain: DAGVTQSPTHLIKTRGQQVTLRCSPKSGHDTVSWYQQALGQGPQFIFQYYEEEERQRGNFPDRFSGHQFPNYSSELNVNALLLGDSALYLCAPESGTGNTIYFGEGSWLTVV.

V is TRBV19 and J is TRBJ1-1; 9 positions agree with TRBD1. The germline CDR1 and CDR2 sequences are LNHDA and SQIVND (reference sequence). The CDR3 extends over 15 amino acids. V lost 5 bases to trimming and J lost 6 bases; unmatched junction nucleotides: 10. For the CDR3, the DNA is TGTGCCAGTAGTGTTCCGGACAGGGGAGCCCCTGAAGCTTTCTTT. Translation: CASSVPDRGAPEAFF.

The rearrangement uses TRBV6-1 and TRBJ1-5, with 9 bases aligning to TRBD1. V lost 7 bases and J lost 2; bases outside the gene matches: 6. CDR1 is MNHNS, CDR2 SASEGT, per germline. CDR3 length: 15 amino acids. CDR3 region: CASTFTGGGNQPQHF. As DNA, the CDR3 is TGTGCCAGCACTTTCACAGGGGGCGGCAATCAGCCCCAGCATTTT.

This chain links TRBV19 with TRBJ2-7, with 7 bases fitting TRBD1. The CDR3 sequence is 14 residues long. Germline CDR1 LNHDA, CDR2 SQIVND (reference sequence). The V gene end was trimmed by 5 bases and the J gene end by 0 bases; junction bases not matched to a gene: 4. The CDR3 DNA follows: TGTGCCAGTAGTGGAGGACAGGCCTCCTACGAGCAGTACTTC. It yields the protein CASSGGQASYEQYF.

The V and J genes are TRBV4-3 and TRBJ2-1; D call uncertain. The CDR3 is 15 residues long. Trimming removed 3 bases from V and 2 bases from J, with 11 bases in between. CDR1 and CDR2 (germline): LGHNA, YSLEER. CDR3 protein: CASSQAQNPYNEQFF. DNA of the CDR3: TGCGCCAGCAGCCAGGCCCAAAACCCCTACAATGAGCAGTTCTTC.

In its sample, this clone was seen once. A far larger clone is just one base off, so this is likely a read error. The genes are TRBV6-1 and TRBJ2-7, with TRBD2 as a possible D gene (6 bases). In germline, CDR1 is MNHNS, CDR2 SASEGT. The CDR3 extends over 15 amino acids. CDR3 nucleotide sequence: TGTGCCGGCAGTGAAGCGGAGGAGGGGTCCTACGAGCAGTACTTC. As protein: CAGSEAEEGSYEQYF.

The rearrangement uses TRBV6-6 and TRBJ1-1; unclear D gene. The CDR3 contains 14 residues. The V gene lost 7 bases and the J gene lost 0 bases, with 12 bases spanning the gap. From germline, CDR1 is MNHNY and CDR2 SVGAGI (reference sequence). The CDR3 DNA follows: TGTGCCAGCAAAAAGACGTACATGAACACTGAAGCTTTCTTT. Its translation: CASKKTYMNTEAFF.

This chain connects TRBV2 to TRBJ1-2; D is possibly TRBD1 (5 bases). Germline V gene lookup returns CDR1 SNHLY and CDR2 FYNNEI. V shed 1 base and J shed 4 bases, with 16 bases lying between them. This CDR3 has 16 residues. Written as DNA, the CDR3 is TGTGCCAGCAGTGAAGGGATCACAGGCAGCGGCTATGGCTACACCTTC. Residues: CASSEGITGSGYGYTF.

This chain joins TRBV11-2 and TRBJ2-2, with 8 bases lining up with TRBD1. J was trimmed by 7 bases and V by 5 bases; bases with no gene match: 6. Per the germline V gene, CDR1 is SGHAT and CDR2 is FQNNGV. The CDR3 extends over 14 amino acids. CDR3 bases: TGTGCCAGCAGCACTCGACAGGGGATCGGGGAGCTGTTTTTT. This encodes CASSTRQGIGELFF.

This clone showed up just once. This chain uses TRBV18 with TRBJ1-1, with D possibly being TRBD1 (6 bases). This CDR3 is built from 16 residues. Germline V CDR1 and CDR2: KGHSH, LQKENI. V was clipped by 2 bases and J by 1 base, with 14 bases between them. The CDR3 spells CASSPGQGSRNTEAFF. The CDR3 nucleotides are TGTGCCAGCTCACCAGGGCAGGGGAGTCGGAACACTGAAGCTTTCTTT.

The chain employs TRBV7-7 and TRBJ2-5, with TRBD1 matching over 9 bases. This CDR3 spans 14 amino acids. Germline V gene data show CDR1 as SSHAT and CDR2 as FNYEAQ (reference sequence). J lost 5 bases, V lost 5 bases, and 6 bases had no gene match. CDR3 in amino acids: CASSGTGGAETQYF. The DNA of the CDR3 is TGTGCCAGCAGCGGAACAGGGGGCGCGGAGACCCAGTACTTC. The full variable domain, completed using reference TRBV7-7 and TRBJ2-5, is GAGVSQSPRYKVTKRGQDVTLRCDPISSHATLYWYQQALGQGPEFLTYFNYEAQPDKSGLPSDRFSAERPEGSISTLTIQRTEQRDSAMYRCASSGTGGAETQYFGPGTRLLVL.

This clone has a single count. The chain couples TRBV28 to TRBJ2-1, with D maybe TRBD2 (6 bases). Germline V gene sequence: CDR1 MDHEN, CDR2 SYDVKM. There are 14 residues in the CDR3. Trimming took 7 bases from V and 5 from J, leaving 15 bases between them. Written as DNA, the CDR3 is TGTGCCAGCACCCCATGGGCGGGAAACAATGAGCAGTTCTTC. It encodes CASTPWAGNNEQFF.

The chain employs TRBV27 and TRBJ2-7; 9 bases align to TRBD1. V trimming: 6 bases; J trimming: 6 bases; junction bases outside the gene matches: 12. Germline values: CDR1 MNHEY, CDR2 SMNVEV (reference sequence). The CDR3 consists of 15 residues. CDR3 DNA sequence: TGTGCCAGCAGCTCCGTTTGGGGGACAGGGACCGAGCAGTACTTC. This codes for CASSSVWGTGTEQYF.

The V and J genes are TRBV18 and TRBJ2-5; the D gene is possibly TRBD1 (6 bases). CDR3 length equals 17 residues. V was pared by 9 bases and J by 4 bases, with 27 bases between. Germline-derived CDR1 and CDR2 are KGHSH and LQKENI. The CDR3 here is CASTGGTGAGVRETQYF. In nucleotides, the CDR3 is TGTGCCAGTACCGGCGGAACCGGGGCAGGGGTCCGAGAGACCCAGTACTTC.

J is TRBJ1-5 and V is TRBV7-9; perhaps TRBD1 as D (5 bases). There are 14 residues in the CDR3. Germline lookup yields CDR1 SEHNR and CDR2 FQNEAQ (reference sequence). With 1 base removed from V and 2 bases from J, the gap between germline ends came to 6 bases. The CDR3 sequence: CASSLVGGNQPQHF. The CDR3 bases are TGTGCCAGCAGCTTAGTAGGGGGCAATCAGCCCCAGCATTTT.

V gene TRBV5-1 combines with J gene TRBJ1-3; D gene uncertain. Germline V gene lookup returns CDR1 SGHRS and CDR2 YFSETQ. The CDR3 has 14 residues. V was shortened by 2 bases and J by 0 bases, with 6 bases between the two germline ends. CDR3 residues: CASSLSNSGNTIYF. In nucleotides, the CDR3 is TGCGCCAGCAGCTTATCCAACTCTGGAAACACCATATATTTT.

V gene TRBV30 combines with J gene TRBJ1-2; D not resolved. The CDR3 is made up of 12 amino acids. The V end was cut by 4 bases, the J end by 4 bases, with 10 bases between. Germline V CDR1 and CDR2: GTSNPN, SVGIG (reference sequence). The CDR3 spells CAWNQDTYGYTF. The CDR3 nucleotides read TGTGCCTGGAATCAGGATACCTATGGCTACACCTTC.

This clone appeared a few times. Other DNA sequences in this sample translate to the same CDR3. This chain uses TRBV5-1 with TRBJ2-7, with D perhaps matching TRBD1 or TRBD2 (5 bases each). The germline gives CDR1 SGHRS, CDR2 YFSETQ. This CDR3 region has 14 residues. V was pared by 1 base and J by 2 bases, with 10 bases between. For the CDR3, the DNA is TGCGCCAGCAGCTTGATACTGGGGGCCTACGAGCAGTACTTC. It yields the protein CASSLILGAYEQYF.

As to this clone: The same CDR3 also results from other DNA sequences found in this sample. The chain combines TRBV29-1 with TRBJ2-7, with 7 bases identical to TRBD2. CDR1 and CDR2 from the germline V gene are SQVTM and ANQGSEA. The CDR3 totals 12 residues. J lost 1 base, V lost 4 bases, and 1 base had no gene match. The CDR3 nucleotides read TGCAGCGTTGGGGGGGGATCCTACGAGCAGTACTTC. Translated, it gives CSVGGGSYEQYF.

The J gene is TRBJ2-1, the V gene TRBV6-5; 8 bases map to TRBD2. The germline V gene has CDR1 MNHEY and CDR2 SVGAGI. The V and J ends lost 6 bases and 9 bases, in that order; junction bases with no gene match: 13. This CDR3 has 15 amino acids. The CDR3 loop is CASSRGTSQGGEQFF. The CDR3, as DNA: TGTGCCAGCAGCCGCGGGACTAGTCAAGGGGGTGAGCAGTTCTTC.

In DNA form, the CDR3 reads TGTGCCAGCAGCGACGGGAATTACGGACGCAAGTGGGGCTACACCTTC. This gives the protein CASSDGNYGRKWGYTF. The V call is TRBV21-1, the J call TRBJ1-2. TRBV21-1 is a documented pseudogene. The CDR3 loop spans 16 amino acids.

V usage is TRBV6-1 and J usage is TRBJ1-1, with 9 bases lining up with TRBD1. Germline V gene lookup returns CDR1 MNHNS and CDR2 SASEGT. The junction had 3 bases not matched to a gene; V was cut back by 2 bases and J by 11 bases. This CDR3 is 12 amino acids long. The CDR3 spells CASSETGGRAFF. The CDR3 bases are TGTGCCAGCAGTGAAACAGGGGGCCGGGCTTTCTTT.

The chain employs TRBV11-1 and TRBJ2-5; unclear D gene. V was clipped by 1 base and J by 5 bases, with 8 bases between them. Per germline, CDR1 SGHAT and CDR2 FQDESV (reference sequence). This CDR3 is built from 13 residues. CDR3 DNA: TGTGCCAGCAGCTTAGTTTCAAGGGAGACCCAGTACTTC. As protein: CASSLVSRETQYF.

The chain recombines TRBV9 with TRBJ2-1, with 10 bases lining up with TRBD1. The V gene's germline CDR1 is SGDLS and CDR2 YYNGEE. The V and J ends lost 3 bases and 1 base, in that order; junction bases with no gene match: 1. The CDR3 runs 15 residues. Here the CDR3 DNA reads TGTGCCAGCAGCGAGGGACAGGGGTCCTACAATGAGCAGTTCTTC. Translation gives CASSEGQGSYNEQFF.

The chain couples TRBV2 to TRBJ2-7; D not resolved. This CDR3 is 12 amino acids long. Trimming removed 8 bases from V and 7 bases from J, with 15 bases in between. The germline V gene has CDR1 SNHLY and CDR2 FYNNEI. This CDR3 is CASRRSGFEQYF. The CDR3 DNA sequence: TGTGCCAGCCGACGTTCTGGCTTTGAGCAGTACTTC.

This clone was detected once. The chain links TRBV11-2 to TRBJ2-7; perhaps TRBD2 as D (6 bases). Germline CDR1 is SGHAT and CDR2 is FQNNGV. Trimming left V 5 bases short and J 1 base short, with 15 bases between. The CDR3 contains 15 residues. CDR3 loop: CASSRLSGLSYEQYF. For the CDR3, the DNA is TGTGCCAGCAGCCGCCTGAGCGGGCTGTCCTACGAGCAGTACTTC.

The rearrangement uses TRBV2 and TRBJ2-1; D not certain. The CDR3 contains 15 residues. Deletions cut 2 bases from V and 1 base from J, with 9 bases between. Per germline, CDR1 SNHLY and CDR2 FYNNEI. For the CDR3, the DNA is TGTGCCAGCAGTGAAAGGCGGCTATCCTACAATGAGCAGTTCTTC. It is translated as CASSERRLSYNEQFF.